These 13 T cell receptor beta chains came from one sample sequenced in a study of cytomegalovirus exposure and HLA in healthy donors (dated by TCRdb to 2016 to 2017). The protocol used for the library was the immunoSEQ multiplex PCR assay. The multiplex PCR relied on a mix of 60 forward primers for TCR Vbeta segments and 13 reverse primers for TCR Jbeta segments. TCRdb's version of the immuneACCESS table is confined to in-frame rearrangements and falls short of the full clone set. An unresolved V gene accounts for under half of the shortfall where checked; the remainder is of unknown origin. This sample comprises fewer than 250,000 clones, roughly 80% of them detected only once. The top ten clones comprise roughly 1.3% of the sample. The sample comprised PBMCs. These receptors were collected from a girl under 18 in good health and CMV-seronegative.

This chain joins TRBV5-1 and TRBJ1-6; D not resolved. The CDR3 loop spans 15 amino acids. Germline V CDR1 and CDR2: SGHRS, YFSETQ. Trimming took off 0 bases at V and 7 bases at J, with 11 bases between the two ends. CDR3 protein: CASSLDGYLNSPLHF. The CDR3 nucleotides are TGCGCCAGCAGCTTGGACGGGTATTTAAATTCACCCCTCCACTTT. Using reference TRBV5-1 and TRBJ1-6 for the parts outside the CDR3, the full variable domain is KAGVTQTPRYLIKTRGQQVTLSCSPISGHRSVSWYQQTPGQGLQFLFEYFSETQRNKGNFPGRFSGRQFSNSRSEMNVSTLELGDSALYLCASSLDGYLNSPLHFGNGTRLTVT.

The rearrangement joins TRBV27 to TRBJ1-1; D ambiguous. V gave up 11 bases and J gave up 1 base, with 8 bases separating them. The CDR3 has 11 amino acids. Germline values: CDR1 MNHEY, CDR2 SMNVEV (reference sequence). The CDR3, as DNA: TGTGCCTCGGGAAAGAACACTGAAGCTTTCTTT. It codes for CASGKNTEAFF.

V is TRBV10-2 and J is TRBJ2-4, with 9 bases matching TRBD1. The ends lost 6 bases at V and 7 bases at J; junction bases unmatched: 7. The germline V gene encodes CDR1 WSHSY and CDR2 SAAADI. There are 14 residues in the CDR3. CDR3 DNA: TGCGCCAGCAGAAAGACAGGGGGAGGGAACATTCAGTACTTC. Protein sequence: CASRKTGGGNIQYF.

The chain links TRBV4-3 to TRBJ1-2, with 7 bases identical to TRBD1. V shed 0 bases, J shed 5 bases, and the junction held 6 bases outside the gene matches. The CDR3 runs 15 residues. CDR1 and CDR2 from the germline V gene are LGHNA and YSLEER. CDR3 sequence: CASSQDRTGAYGYTF. The DNA for the CDR3 is TGCGCCAGCAGCCAAGATAGGACAGGAGCTTATGGCTACACCTTC.

The CDR3 region has the DNA TGTGCCAGCAGCTTGCATACTAGGACGGAGCAGCCCCAGCATTTT. It is translated as CASSLHTRTEQPQHF. V and J are TRBV7-8 and TRBJ1-5; D gene ambiguous. The V and J ends lost 3 bases and 7 bases respectively, with 16 bases between them. The CDR3 loop spans 15 amino acids. CDR1 is SGHVS and CDR2 is FQNEAQ in the germline V gene.

The J gene is TRBJ2-6, the V gene TRBV5-4, with TRBD2 matching over 10 bases. J gave up 0 bases and V 4 bases, and 10 bases lay outside the gene matches. Germline CDR1 reads SGHNT; CDR2 reads YYREEE (reference sequence). The CDR3 has 19 amino acids. DNA for the CDR3: TGTGCCAGCAGCCACACTTTACTAGCGGGGTACTCTGGGGCCAACGTCCTGACTTTC. Its translation: CASSHTLLAGYSGANVLTF.

The sample holds one count of this clone. This sequence joins TRBV6-1 and TRBJ2-7; no definite D call. Trimming cost V 7 bases and J 3 bases, with 16 bases left between them. Germline V gene data show CDR1 as MNHNS and CDR2 as SASEGT. The CDR3 totals 14 residues. The DNA of the CDR3 is TGTGCCAGCATTCGCTACCTTTTCGGCTACGAGCAGTACTTC. As protein: CASIRYLFGYEQYF.

V usage is TRBV7-2 and J usage is TRBJ2-7; 10 nucleotides agree with TRBD1. V lost 5 bases, J lost 6 bases, and 16 bases stayed unmatched. Germline CDR1 SGHTA, CDR2 FQGNSA. This CDR3 spans 17 amino acids. CDR3 amino acids: CASSQRDRGFSSPEQYF. CDR3 nucleotide sequence: TGTGCCAGCAGCCAACGGGACAGGGGCTTCTCTTCGCCCGAGCAGTACTTC.

V usage is TRBV7-9 and J usage is TRBJ2-7; 9 bases line up with TRBD1. The V and J ends lost 1 base and 5 bases, in that order; junction bases with no gene match: 6. The CDR3 is made up of 15 amino acids. Germline CDR1 and CDR2: SEHNR and FQNEAQ (reference sequence). DNA for the CDR3: TGTGCCAGCAGCTTAGGGGGACAGGGTACCGACGAGCAGTACTTC. Protein sequence: CASSLGGQGTDEQYF. Drawing the rest from reference TRBV7-9 and TRBJ2-7, the complete variable domain is DTGVSQNPRHKITKRGQNVTFRCDPISEHNRLYWYRQTLGQGPEFLTYFQNEAQLEKSRLLSDRFSAERPKGSFSTLEIQRTEQGDSAMYLCASSLGGQGTDEQYFGPGTRLTVT.

The chain joins TRBV27 to TRBJ1-1; D call uncertain. The CDR3 covers 19 residues. Trimming pared 0 bases from V and 2 bases from J, leaving 22 bases between. The germline CDR1 and CDR2 sequences are MNHEY and SMNVEV (reference sequence). CDR3 protein: CASSLSRGAGGWQNTEAFF. As DNA, the CDR3 is TGTGCCAGCAGTTTATCTCGTGGTGCAGGAGGGTGGCAAAACACTGAAGCTTTCTTT.

The V call is TRBV9, the J call TRBJ2-1; 8 bases agree with TRBD1. Per the germline V gene, CDR1 is SGDLS and CDR2 is YYNGEE. This CDR3 is 15 amino acids long. The V segment lost 1 base and the J segment 7 bases; nucleotides outside the gene matches: 7. The CDR3 bases are TGTGCCAGCAGCGTACTTGGACAGGGTAAAAATGAGCAGTTCTTC. Encoded protein: CASSVLGQGKNEQFF.

The rearrangement joins TRBV6-1 to TRBJ1-5; 9 bases map to TRBD1. V dropped 5 bases and J dropped 2; count of bases not matched to a gene: 4. Germline V lookup: CDR1 MNHNS, CDR2 SASEGT. The CDR3 is 15 amino acids. Here the CDR3 reads CASSRGQGGNQPQHF. The CDR3 DNA reads as TGTGCCAGCAGTAGGGGACAGGGTGGCAATCAGCCCCAGCATTTT.

V is TRBV2 and J is TRBJ1-2, with 8 bases lining up with TRBD1. CDR1 SNHLY and CDR2 FYNNEI come from the germline V gene. The CDR3 has 13 residues. V shed 3 bases, J shed 7 bases, and the junction held 4 bases outside the gene matches. CDR3 region: CASSDFQGAGYTF. The CDR3 coding sequence is TGTGCCAGCAGTGATTTCCAGGGGGCTGGCTACACCTTC.